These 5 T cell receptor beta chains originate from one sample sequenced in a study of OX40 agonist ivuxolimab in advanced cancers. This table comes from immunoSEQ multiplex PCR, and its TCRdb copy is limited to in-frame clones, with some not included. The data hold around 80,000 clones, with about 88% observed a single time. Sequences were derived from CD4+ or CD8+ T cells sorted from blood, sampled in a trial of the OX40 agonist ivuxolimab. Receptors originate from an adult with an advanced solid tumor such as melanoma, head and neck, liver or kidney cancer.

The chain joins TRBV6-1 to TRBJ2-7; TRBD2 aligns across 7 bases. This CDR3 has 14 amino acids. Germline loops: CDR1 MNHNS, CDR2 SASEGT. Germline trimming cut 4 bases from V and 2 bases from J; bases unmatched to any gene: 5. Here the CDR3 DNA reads TGTGCCAGCAGTGGCCGGGACTACCCCTACGAGCAGTACTTC. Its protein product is CASSGRDYPYEQYF.

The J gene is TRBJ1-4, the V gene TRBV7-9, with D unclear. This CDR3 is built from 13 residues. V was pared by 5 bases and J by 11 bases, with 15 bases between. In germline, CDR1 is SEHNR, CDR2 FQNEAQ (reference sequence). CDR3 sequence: CASSPRAQIKLFF. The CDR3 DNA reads TGTGCCAGCAGCCCCCGGGCCCAGATTAAACTGTTTTTT. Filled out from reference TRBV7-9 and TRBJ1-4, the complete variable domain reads DTGVSQNPRHKITKRGQNVTFRCDPISEHNRLYWYRQTLGQGPEFLTYFQNEAQLEKSRLLSDRFSAERPKGSFSTLEIQRTEQGDSAMYLCASSPRAQIKLFFGSGTQLSVL.

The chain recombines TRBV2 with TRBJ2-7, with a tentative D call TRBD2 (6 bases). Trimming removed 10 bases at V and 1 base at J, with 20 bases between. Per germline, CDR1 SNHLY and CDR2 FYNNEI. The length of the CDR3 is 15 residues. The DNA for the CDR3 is TGTGCCACCAAGTTGACGGAGGGAAGGTCCTACGAGCAGTACTTC. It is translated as CATKLTEGRSYEQYF.

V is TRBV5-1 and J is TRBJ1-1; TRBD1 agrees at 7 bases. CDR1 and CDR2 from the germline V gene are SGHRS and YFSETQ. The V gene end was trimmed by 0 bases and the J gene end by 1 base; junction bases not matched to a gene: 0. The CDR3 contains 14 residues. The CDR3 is CASSLAGGNTEAFF. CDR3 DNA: TGCGCCAGCAGCTTGGCAGGGGGGAACACTGAAGCTTTCTTT.

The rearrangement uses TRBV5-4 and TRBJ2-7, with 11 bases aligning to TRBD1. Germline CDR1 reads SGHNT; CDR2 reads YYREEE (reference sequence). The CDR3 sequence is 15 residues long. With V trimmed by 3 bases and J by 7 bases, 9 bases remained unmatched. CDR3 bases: TGTGCCAGCAGCTCGCCGGGACAGGGGGTATGGGAGCAGTACTTC. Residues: CASSSPGQGVWEQYF.